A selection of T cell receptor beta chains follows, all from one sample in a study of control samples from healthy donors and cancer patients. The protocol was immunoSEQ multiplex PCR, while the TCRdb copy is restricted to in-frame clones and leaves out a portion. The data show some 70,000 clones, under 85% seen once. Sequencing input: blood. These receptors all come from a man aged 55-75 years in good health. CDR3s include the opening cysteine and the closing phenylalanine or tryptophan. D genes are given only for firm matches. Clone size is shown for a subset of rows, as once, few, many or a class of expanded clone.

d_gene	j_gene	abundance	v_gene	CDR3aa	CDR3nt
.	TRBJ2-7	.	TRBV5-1	CASSPGTRYEQYF	TGCGCCAGCAGCCCCGGGACTCGCTACGAGCAGTACTTC
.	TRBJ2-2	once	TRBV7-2	CASSLGFSPGELFF	TGTGCCAGCAGCTTAGGTTTTAGCCCCGGGGAGCTGTTTTTT
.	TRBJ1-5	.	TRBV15	CATSRVRAGYSNQPQHF	TGTGCCACCAGCAGAGTTCGGGCCGGCTATAGCAATCAGCCCCAGCATTTT
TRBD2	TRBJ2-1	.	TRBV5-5	CASSLDVGTRRPNEQFF	TGTGCCAGCAGCTTGGACGTCGGGACTAGAAGACCCAATGAGCAGTTCTTC
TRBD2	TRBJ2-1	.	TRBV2	CASSEWASGYNEQFF	TGTGCCAGCAGTGAGTGGGCTAGCGGGTACAATGAGCAGTTCTTC
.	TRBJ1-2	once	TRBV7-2	CASSLGGSRSDGYTF	TGTGCCAGCAGCTTGGGAGGCTCGAGAAGTGATGGCTACACCTTC
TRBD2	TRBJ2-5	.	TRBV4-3	CASSQGLAGVETQYF	TGCGCCAGCAGCCAAGGACTAGCGGGAGTAGAGACCCAGTACTTC
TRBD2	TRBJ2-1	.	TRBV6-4	CASSEGGSYNEQFF	TGTGCCAGCAGTGAGGGCGGGAGCTACAATGAGCAGTTCTTC
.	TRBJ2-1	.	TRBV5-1	CASSAQGNEQFF	TGCGCCAGCAGCGCCCAGGGCAATGAGCAGTTCTTC
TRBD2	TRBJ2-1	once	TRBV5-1	CASSDSGPGDNEQFF	TGCGCCAGCAGCGATAGCGGGCCGGGGGACAATGAGCAGTTCTTC
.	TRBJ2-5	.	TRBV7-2	CASSRGPTEETQYF	TGTGCCAGCAGCCGCGGACCAACCGAAGAGACCCAGTACTTC
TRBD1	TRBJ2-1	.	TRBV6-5	CASSYRTGNHKFF	TGTGCCAGCAGTTATAGGACAGGGAACCACAAGTTCTTC
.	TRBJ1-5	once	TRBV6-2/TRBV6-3	CASSRDRNQPQHF	TGTGCCAGCAGTCGTGACAGGAATCAGCCCCAGCATTTT
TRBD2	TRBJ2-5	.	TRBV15	CATSRSPAGARETQYF	TGTGCCACCAGCAGATCCCCAGCGGGAGCGAGAGAGACCCAGTACTTC
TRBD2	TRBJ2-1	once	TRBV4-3	CASSQEGGPTSGGYNEQFF	TGCGCCAGCAGCCAAGAAGGGGGGCCGACTAGCGGGGGTTACAATGAGCAGTTCTTC
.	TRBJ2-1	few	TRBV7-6	CASSSTRDEQFF	TGTGCCAGCAGCTCAACTAGGGATGAGCAGTTCTTC
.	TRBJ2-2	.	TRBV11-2	CAARALGTGELFF	TGTGCCGCCAGGGCCCTGGGTACCGGGGAGCTGTTTTTT
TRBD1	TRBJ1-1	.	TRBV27	CASSLAGTGVTEAFF	TGTGCCAGCAGTTTAGCCGGGACAGGGGTCACTGAAGCTTTCTTT
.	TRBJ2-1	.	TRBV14	CASSPVRDLGSYNEQFF	TGTGCCAGCAGCCCTGTCCGGGACCTCGGGTCCTACAATGAGCAGTTCTTC
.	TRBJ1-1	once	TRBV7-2	CASSLAGGVTEAFF	TGTGCCAGCAGCTTAGCGGGAGGGGTCACTGAAGCTTTCTTT
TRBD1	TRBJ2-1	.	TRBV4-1	CASSQDWDRGLTGGRNEQFF	TGCGCCAGCAGCCAAGATTGGGACAGGGGGCTTACCGGTGGTAGAAATGAGCAGTTCTTC
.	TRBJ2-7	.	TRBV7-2	CASSFLKGGEQYF	TGTGCCAGCAGCTTTTTGAAGGGTGGCGAGCAGTACTTC
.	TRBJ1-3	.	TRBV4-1	CASSQVYGNTIYF	TGCGCCAGCAGCCAAGTTTATGGAAACACCATATATTTT
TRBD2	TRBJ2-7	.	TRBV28	CASSPATLGLAGVKDEQYF	TGTGCCAGCAGCCCCGCCACCCTCGGGCTAGCGGGAGTTAAAGACGAGCAGTACTTC
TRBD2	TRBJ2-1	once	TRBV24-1	CATRGAGGPQEQFF	TGTGCCACCAGGGGGGCGGGAGGGCCACAAGAGCAGTTCTTC
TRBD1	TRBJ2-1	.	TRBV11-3	CASSPAGTGLGEQFF	TGTGCCAGCAGCCCCGCAGGGACAGGGCTTGGGGAGCAGTTCTTC
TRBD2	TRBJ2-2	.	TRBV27	CASSFMGPWREGTGELFF	TGTGCCAGCAGTTTCATGGGTCCTTGGCGGGAGGGCACCGGGGAGCTGTTTTTT
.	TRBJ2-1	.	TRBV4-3	CASSARWREAYNEQFF	TGCGCCAGCAGTGCAAGGTGGCGGGAAGCCTACAATGAGCAGTTCTTC
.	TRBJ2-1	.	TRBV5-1	CASSFDTYYNEQFF	TGCGCCAGCAGCTTTGACACCTACTACAATGAGCAGTTCTTC
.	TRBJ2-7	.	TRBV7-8	CASSLDPRGEQYF	TGTGCCAGCAGCTTAGACCCTCGTGGGGAGCAGTACTTC
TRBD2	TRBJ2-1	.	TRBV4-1	CASSRSGLAGGNYNEQFF	TGCGCCAGCAGCCGATCCGGTCTAGCGGGAGGAAATTACAATGAGCAGTTCTTC
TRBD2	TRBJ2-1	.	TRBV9	CASSVAGGSYNEQFF	TGTGCCAGCAGCGTAGCGGGAGGATCCTACAATGAGCAGTTCTTC
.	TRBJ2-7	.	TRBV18	CASSPSDEQYF	TGTGCCAGCTCACCAAGCGACGAGCAGTACTTC
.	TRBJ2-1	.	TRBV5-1	CASSFPDRGEQFF	TGCGCCAGCAGCTTCCCCGACCGGGGGGAGCAGTTCTTC
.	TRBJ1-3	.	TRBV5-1	CASSSVKGGSSGNTIYF	TGCGCCAGCAGCTCAGTTAAAGGGGGGAGCTCTGGAAACACCATATATTTT
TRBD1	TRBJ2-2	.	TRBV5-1	CATSNRGQDGELFF	TGCGCCACCTCTAACAGGGGGCAGGACGGGGAGCTGTTTTTT
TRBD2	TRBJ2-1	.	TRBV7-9	CASSHSLAFSSYNEQFF	TGTGCCAGCAGCCACTCACTAGCGTTCAGCTCCTACAATGAGCAGTTCTTC
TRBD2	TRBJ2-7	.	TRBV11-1	CASSLSGLAGDEQYF	TGTGCCAGCAGCTTATCGGGACTAGCGGGTGACGAGCAGTACTTC
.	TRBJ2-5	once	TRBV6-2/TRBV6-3	CASSYYLGTDQETQYF	TGTGCCAGCAGTTACTATCTCGGGACGGACCAAGAGACCCAGTACTTC
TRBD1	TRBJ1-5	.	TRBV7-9	CASSLALQGQNQPQHF	TGTGCCAGCAGCTTAGCGTTACAGGGACAGAATCAGCCCCAGCATTTT
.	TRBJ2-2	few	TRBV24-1	CATSELATLGTGELFF	TGTGCCACCAGTGAGTTGGCGACTTTGGGCACCGGGGAGCTGTTTTTT
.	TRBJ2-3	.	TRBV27	CASRLRGLSTDTQYF	TGTGCCAGCAGATTAAGGGGCCTCAGCACAGATACGCAGTATTTT
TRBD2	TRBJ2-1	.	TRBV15	CATSRASGSVNEQFF	TGTGCCACCAGCAGGGCTAGCGGGAGTGTGAATGAGCAGTTCTTC
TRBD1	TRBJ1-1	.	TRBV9	CASSARQGPTTEAFF	TGTGCCAGCAGCGCCCGACAGGGCCCTACCACTGAAGCTTTCTTT
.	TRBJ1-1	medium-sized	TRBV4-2	CASSQTGLNTEAFF	TGTGCCAGCAGTCAAACAGGGTTGAACACTGAAGCTTTCTTT
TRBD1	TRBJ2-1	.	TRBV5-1	CASSSSGGSYNEQFF	TGCGCCAGCAGCTCCTCAGGGGGCTCCTACAATGAGCAGTTCTTC
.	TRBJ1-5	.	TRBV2	CASSTTGGVNQPQHF	TGTGCCAGCAGTACGACCGGAGGAGTCAATCAGCCCCAGCATTTT
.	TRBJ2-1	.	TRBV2	CASNSRGENEQFF	TGTGCCAGCAACTCAAGGGGAGAGAATGAGCAGTTCTTC
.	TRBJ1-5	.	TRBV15	CATSRANQPQHF	TGTGCCACCAGCAGAGCGAATCAGCCCCAGCATTTT
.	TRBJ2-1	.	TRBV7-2	CASSLRAFGSDEQFF	TGTGCCAGCAGCTTAAGGGCCTTCGGAAGCGATGAGCAGTTCTTC
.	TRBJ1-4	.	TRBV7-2	CASSPGPATNEKLFF	TGTGCCAGCAGCCCCGGGCCCGCAACTAATGAAAAACTGTTTTTT
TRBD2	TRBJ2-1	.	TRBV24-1	CAISSSGSSYNEQFF	TGTGCCATTTCCTCTAGCGGGAGTTCCTACAATGAGCAGTTCTTC
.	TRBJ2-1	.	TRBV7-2	CASSLGPHEQFF	TGTGCCAGCAGCTTAGGACCCCATGAGCAGTTCTTC
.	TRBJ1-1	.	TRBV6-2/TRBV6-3	CASSYSISGRMNTEAFF	TGTGCCAGCAGTTACTCGATAAGCGGGCGGATGAACACTGAAGCTTTCTTT
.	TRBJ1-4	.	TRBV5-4	CASSREGGYEKLFF	TGTGCCAGCAGCCGTGAAGGAGGTTATGAAAAACTGTTTTTT